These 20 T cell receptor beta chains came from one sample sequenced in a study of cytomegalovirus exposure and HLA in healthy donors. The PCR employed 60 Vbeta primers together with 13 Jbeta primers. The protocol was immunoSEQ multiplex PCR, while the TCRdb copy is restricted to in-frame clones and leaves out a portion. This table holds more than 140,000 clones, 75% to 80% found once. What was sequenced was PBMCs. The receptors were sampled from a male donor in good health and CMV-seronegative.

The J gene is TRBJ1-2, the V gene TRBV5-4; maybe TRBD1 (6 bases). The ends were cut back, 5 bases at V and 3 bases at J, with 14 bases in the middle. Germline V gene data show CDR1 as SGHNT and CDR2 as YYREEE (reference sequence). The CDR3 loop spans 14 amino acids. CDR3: CASRAGAQYYGYTF. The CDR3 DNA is TGTGCCAGCAGAGCAGGGGCTCAATACTATGGCTACACCTTC.

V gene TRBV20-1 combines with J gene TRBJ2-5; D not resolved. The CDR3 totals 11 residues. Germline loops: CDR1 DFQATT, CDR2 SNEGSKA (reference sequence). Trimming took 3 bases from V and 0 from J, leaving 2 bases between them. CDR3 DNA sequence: TGCAGTGCTAGCAACCAAGAGACCCAGTACTTC. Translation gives CSASNQETQYF.

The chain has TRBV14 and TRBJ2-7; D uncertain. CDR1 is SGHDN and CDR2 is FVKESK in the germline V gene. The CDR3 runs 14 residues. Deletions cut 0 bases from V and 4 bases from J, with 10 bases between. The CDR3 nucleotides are TGTGCCAGCAGCCAAGAAAGGTCCGGGTACGAGCAGTACTTC. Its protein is CASSQERSGYEQYF.

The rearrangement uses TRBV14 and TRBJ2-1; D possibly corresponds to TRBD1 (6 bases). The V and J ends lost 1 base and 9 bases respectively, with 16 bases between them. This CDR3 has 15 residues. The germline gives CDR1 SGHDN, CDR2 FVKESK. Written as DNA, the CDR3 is TGTGCCAGCAGCCAAGTTCCCCTTAAAGGGGGTGAGCAGTTCTTC. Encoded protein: CASSQVPLKGGEQFF.

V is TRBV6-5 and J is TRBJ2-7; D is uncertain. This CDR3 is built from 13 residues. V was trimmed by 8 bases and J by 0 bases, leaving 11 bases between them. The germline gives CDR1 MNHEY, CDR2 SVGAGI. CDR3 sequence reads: CASAPVASYEQYF. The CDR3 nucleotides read TGTGCCAGCGCCCCAGTGGCCTCCTACGAGCAGTACTTC.

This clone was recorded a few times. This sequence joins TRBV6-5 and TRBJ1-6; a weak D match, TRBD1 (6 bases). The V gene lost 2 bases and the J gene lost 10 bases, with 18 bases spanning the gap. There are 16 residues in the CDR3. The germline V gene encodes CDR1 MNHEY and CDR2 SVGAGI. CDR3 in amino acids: CASSYGSQGIGSPLHF. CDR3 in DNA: TGTGCCAGCAGTTACGGGTCACAGGGTATAGGGTCACCCCTCCACTTT.

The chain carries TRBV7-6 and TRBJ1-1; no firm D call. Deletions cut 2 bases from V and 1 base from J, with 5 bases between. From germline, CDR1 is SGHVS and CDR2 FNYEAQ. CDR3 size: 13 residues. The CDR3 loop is CASSLQENTEAFF. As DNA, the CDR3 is TGTGCCAGCAGCTTACAGGAGAACACTGAAGCTTTCTTT.

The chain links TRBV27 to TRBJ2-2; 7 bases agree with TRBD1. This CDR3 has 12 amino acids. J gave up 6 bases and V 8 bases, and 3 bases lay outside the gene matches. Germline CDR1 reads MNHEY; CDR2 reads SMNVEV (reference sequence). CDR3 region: CASLTGSGELFF. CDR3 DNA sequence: TGTGCCAGCCTGACAGGGTCCGGGGAGCTGTTTTTT.

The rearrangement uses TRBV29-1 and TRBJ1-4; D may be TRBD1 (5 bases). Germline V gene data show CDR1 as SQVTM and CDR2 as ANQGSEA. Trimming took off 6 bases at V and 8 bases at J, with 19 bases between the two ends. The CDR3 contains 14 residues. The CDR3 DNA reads TGCAGCGTCCTAGAGTGGGGGGGAGAAGAAAAACTGTTTTTT. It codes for CSVLEWGGEEKLFF.

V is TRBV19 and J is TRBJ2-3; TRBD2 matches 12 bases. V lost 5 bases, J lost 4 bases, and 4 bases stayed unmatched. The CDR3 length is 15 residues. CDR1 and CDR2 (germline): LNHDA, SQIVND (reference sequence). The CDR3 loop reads CASSPGLAGSDTQYF. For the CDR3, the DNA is TGTGCCAGTAGTCCCGGACTAGCGGGGTCAGATACGCAGTATTTT.

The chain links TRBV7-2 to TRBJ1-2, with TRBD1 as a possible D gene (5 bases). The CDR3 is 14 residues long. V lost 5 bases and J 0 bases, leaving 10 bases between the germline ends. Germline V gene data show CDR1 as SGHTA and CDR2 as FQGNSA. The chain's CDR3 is CASSRQLANYGYTF. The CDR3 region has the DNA TGTGCCAGCAGCAGACAGCTGGCTAACTATGGCTACACCTTC.

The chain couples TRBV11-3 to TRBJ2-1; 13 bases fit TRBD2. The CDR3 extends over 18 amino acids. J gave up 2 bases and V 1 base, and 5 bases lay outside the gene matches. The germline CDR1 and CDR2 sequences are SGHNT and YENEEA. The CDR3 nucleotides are TGTGCCAGCAGCTTAGGCCGCGGACTAGCGGGGGCCTACAATGAGCAGTTCTTC. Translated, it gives CASSLGRGLAGAYNEQFF.

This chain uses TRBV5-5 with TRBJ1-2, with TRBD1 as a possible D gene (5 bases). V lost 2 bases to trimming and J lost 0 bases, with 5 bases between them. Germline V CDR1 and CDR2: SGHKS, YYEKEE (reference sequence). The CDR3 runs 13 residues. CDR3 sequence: CASSLQANYGYTF. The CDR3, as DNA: TGTGCCAGCAGCTTACAGGCTAACTATGGCTACACCTTC.

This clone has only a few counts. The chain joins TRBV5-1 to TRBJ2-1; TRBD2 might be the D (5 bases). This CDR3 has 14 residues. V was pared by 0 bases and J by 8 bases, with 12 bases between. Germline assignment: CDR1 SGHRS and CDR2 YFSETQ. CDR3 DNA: TGCGCCAGCAGCTTGGACCCGGGGTCCCATGAGCAGTTCTTC. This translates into CASSLDPGSHEQFF.

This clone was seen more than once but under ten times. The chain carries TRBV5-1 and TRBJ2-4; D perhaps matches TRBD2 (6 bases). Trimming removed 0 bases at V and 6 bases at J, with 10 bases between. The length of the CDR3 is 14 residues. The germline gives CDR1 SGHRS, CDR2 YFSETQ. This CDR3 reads CASSLVVGGNIQYF. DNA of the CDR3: TGCGCCAGCAGCTTGGTGGTGGGGGGAAACATTCAGTACTTC.

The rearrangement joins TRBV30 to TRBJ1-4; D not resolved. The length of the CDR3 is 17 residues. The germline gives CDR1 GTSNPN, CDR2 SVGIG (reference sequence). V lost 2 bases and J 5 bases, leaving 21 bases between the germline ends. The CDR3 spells CAWSRSPPAGRNEKLFF. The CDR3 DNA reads TGTGCCTGGAGTAGGTCTCCCCCCGCGGGTCGCAATGAAAAACTGTTTTTT. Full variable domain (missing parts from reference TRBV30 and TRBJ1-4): SQTIHQWPATLVQPVGSPLSLECTVEGTSNPNLYWYRQAAGRGLQLLFYSVGIGQISSEVPQNLSASRPQDRQFILSSKKLLLSDSGFYLCAWSRSPPAGRNEKLFFGSGTQLSVL.

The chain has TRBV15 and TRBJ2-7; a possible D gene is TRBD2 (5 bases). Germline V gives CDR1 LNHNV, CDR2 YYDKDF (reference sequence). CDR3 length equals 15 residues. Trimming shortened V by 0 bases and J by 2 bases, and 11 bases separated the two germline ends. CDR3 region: CATSRESGKTYEQYF. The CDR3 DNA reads TGTGCCACCAGCAGAGAATCGGGGAAGACCTACGAGCAGTACTTC.

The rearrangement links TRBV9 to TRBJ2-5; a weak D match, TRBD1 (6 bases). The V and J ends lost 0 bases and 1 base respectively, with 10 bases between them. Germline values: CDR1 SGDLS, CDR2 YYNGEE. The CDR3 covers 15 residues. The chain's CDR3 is CASSVGRGSQETQYF. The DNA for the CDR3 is TGTGCCAGCAGCGTAGGTAGGGGGTCCCAAGAGACCCAGTACTTC.

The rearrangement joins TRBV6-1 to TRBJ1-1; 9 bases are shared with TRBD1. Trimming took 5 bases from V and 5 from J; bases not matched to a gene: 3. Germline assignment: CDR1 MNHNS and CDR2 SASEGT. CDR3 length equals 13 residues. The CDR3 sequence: CASSTGGRTEAFF. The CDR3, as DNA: TGTGCCAGCAGTACAGGGGGCCGTACTGAAGCTTTCTTT.

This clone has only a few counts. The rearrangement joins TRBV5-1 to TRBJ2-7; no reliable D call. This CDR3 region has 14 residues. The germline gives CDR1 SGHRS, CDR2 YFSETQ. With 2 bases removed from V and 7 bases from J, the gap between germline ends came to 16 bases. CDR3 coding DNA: TGCGCCAGCAGCTTTTTGGGCCCTGTGGTGGAGCAGTACTTC. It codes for CASSFLGPVVEQYF.